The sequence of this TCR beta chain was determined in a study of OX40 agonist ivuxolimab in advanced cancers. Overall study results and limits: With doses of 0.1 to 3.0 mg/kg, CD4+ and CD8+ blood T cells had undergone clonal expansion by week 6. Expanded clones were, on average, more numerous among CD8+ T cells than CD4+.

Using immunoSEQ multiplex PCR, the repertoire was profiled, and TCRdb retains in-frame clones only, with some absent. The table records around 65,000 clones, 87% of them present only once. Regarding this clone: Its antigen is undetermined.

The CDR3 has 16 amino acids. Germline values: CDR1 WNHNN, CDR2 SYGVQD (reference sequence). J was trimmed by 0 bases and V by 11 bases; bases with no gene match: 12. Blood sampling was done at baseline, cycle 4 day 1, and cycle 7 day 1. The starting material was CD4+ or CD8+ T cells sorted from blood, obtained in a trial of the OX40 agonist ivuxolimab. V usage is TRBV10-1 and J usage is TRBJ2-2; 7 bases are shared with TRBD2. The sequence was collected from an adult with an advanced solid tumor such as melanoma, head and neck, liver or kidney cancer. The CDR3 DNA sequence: TGCGCCGGGGGGGAAGGAGGGCCTCCGAACACCGGGGAGCTGTTTTTT. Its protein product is CAGGEGGPPNTGELFF.